A single sample is the source of the 20 T cell receptor beta chains below, sequenced in a study of blood T cell repertoires in COVID-19. The protocol was immunoSEQ multiplex PCR, while the TCRdb copy is restricted to in-frame clones and leaves out a portion. The sample lists around 100,000 clones; more than 80% were seen once. Sequenced sample: peripheral blood. These receptor sequences come from a human donor in a cohort sampled during active COVID-19.

The gene calls are TRBV7-3 and TRBJ2-5; TRBD1 matches at 9 bases. This CDR3 comprises 14 residues. V was pared by 5 bases and J by 5 bases, with 6 bases of the junction left unmatched. Germline V gene lookup returns CDR1 SGHTA and CDR2 FQGTGA. The CDR3 is CASSPTGGGETQYF. CDR3 nucleotides: TGTGCCAGCAGCCCGACAGGGGGGGGTGAGACCCAGTACTTC.

V is TRBV7-3 and J is TRBJ2-2; D remains ambiguous. Trimming took off 5 bases at V and 4 bases at J, with 17 bases between the two ends. The germline V gene encodes CDR1 SGHTA and CDR2 FQGTGA. The CDR3 has 16 amino acids. The CDR3 DNA is TGTGCCAGCAGCCCATCTGGCGGAATCCCCACCGGGGAGCTGTTTTTT. Translated, it gives CASSPSGGIPTGELFF.

The chain couples TRBV5-1 to TRBJ1-3; D possibly corresponds to TRBD1 (6 bases). CDR3 size: 16 residues. The germline V gene has CDR1 SGHRS and CDR2 YFSETQ. Trimming pared 0 bases from V and 0 bases from J, leaving 10 bases between. CDR3 protein: CASSLGRTDSGNTIYF. The CDR3 nucleotides read TGCGCCAGCAGCTTGGGCAGGACAGACTCTGGAAACACCATATATTTT.

The rearrangement uses TRBV9 and TRBJ2-2, with a tentative D call TRBD1 (5 bases). The V gene lost 4 bases and the J gene lost 3 bases, with 10 bases spanning the gap. The germline V gene has CDR1 SGDLS and CDR2 YYNGEE. The CDR3 has 14 amino acids. DNA of the CDR3: TGTGCCAGCAGCTTACGACAGTACACCGGGGAGCTGTTTTTT. Translating gives CASSLRQYTGELFF.

Of note for this clone: The junction departs from the called germline gene at one end, perhaps through a read error. This rearrangement joins TRBV7-7 to TRBJ2-2; tentatively, D is TRBD1 (6 bases). CDR3 size: 14 residues. The germline V gene has CDR1 SSHAT and CDR2 FNYEAQ (reference sequence). The DNA for the CDR3 is TGTGCTAGCAGCTTAACAGGGTACACCGGGGAGCTGTTTTTT. It specifies CASSLTGYTGELFF.

The chain couples TRBV2 to TRBJ2-2; 10 nucleotides agree with TRBD2. The germline V gene has CDR1 SNHLY and CDR2 FYNNEI. The CDR3 extends over 15 amino acids. V shed 4 bases and J 4 bases; nucleotides not matched to a gene: 3. The CDR3 bases are TGTGCCAGCAGTGGGACTAGCGGAGGCACCGGGGAGCTGTTTTTT. As protein: CASSGTSGGTGELFF.

On this clone itself: This same CDR3 is encoded by further DNA sequences in the sample. The rearrangement uses TRBV28 and TRBJ1-2; weak D call: TRBD1 (6 bases). The CDR3 has 12 residues. V was shortened by 8 bases and J by 7 bases, with 14 bases between the two germline ends. Germline V CDR1 and CDR2: MDHEN, SYDVKM. The chain's CDR3 is CASGPYRVGYTF. The CDR3, as DNA: TGTGCCAGCGGGCCTTACAGGGTTGGCTACACCTTC.

V gene TRBV5-1 combines with J gene TRBJ2-1; perhaps TRBD1 as D (5 bases). The CDR3 consists of 14 residues. V shed 0 bases and J shed 2 bases, with 6 bases lying between them. CDR1 and CDR2 from the germline V gene are SGHRS and YFSETQ. The DNA for the CDR3 is TGCGCCAGCAGCTTGGAGGGGACCTACAATGAGCAGTTCTTC. Encoded protein: CASSLEGTYNEQFF.

This chain links TRBV28 with TRBJ2-2; 7 bases agree with TRBD1. Losses at the gene ends were 5 bases for V and 5 bases for J; bases not matched to a gene: 8. This CDR3 is 15 amino acids long. In germline, CDR1 is MDHEN, CDR2 SYDVKM. CDR3 bases: TGTGCCAGCAGTCCCGGGGACAGCGTTACCGGGGAGCTGTTTTTT. Amino acid sequence: CASSPGDSVTGELFF. The full variable domain, its missing parts supplied by reference TRBV28 and TRBJ2-2, is DVKVTQSSRYLVKRTGEKVFLECVQDMDHENMFWYRQDPGLGLRLIYFSYDVKMKEKGDIPEGYSVSREKKERFSLILESASTNQTSMYLCASSPGDSVTGELFFGEGSRLTVL.

J is TRBJ2-3 and V is TRBV18; TRBD2 might be the D (7 bases). Looked up from germline, CDR1 is KGHSH and CDR2 is LQKENI. The CDR3 loop spans 13 amino acids. Trimming cost V 2 bases and J 6 bases, with 9 bases left between them. The CDR3, as DNA: TGTGCCAGCTCACCAGCGGGGGCCGATACGCAGTATTTT. It is translated as CASSPAGADTQYF.

The gene calls are TRBV7-2 and TRBJ2-1; a possible D gene is TRBD2 (5 bases). The length of the CDR3 is 15 residues. CDR1 is SGHTA, CDR2 FQGNSA, per germline. Trimming cost V 5 bases and J 5 bases, with 16 bases left between them. CDR3 protein: CASSRSREEDNEQFF. The CDR3 DNA sequence: TGTGCCAGCAGCCGGTCACGGGAAGAAGACAATGAGCAGTTCTTC.

This sequence joins TRBV5-1 and TRBJ2-7, with D perhaps matching TRBD1 (6 bases). Germline-derived CDR1 and CDR2 are SGHRS and YFSETQ. V shed 6 bases and J shed 3 bases, with 10 bases lying between them. The CDR3 loop spans 12 amino acids. CDR3 DNA: TGCGCCAGCACCTGGGACAACTACGAGCAGTACTTC. Translation: CASTWDNYEQYF.

V usage is TRBV7-2 and J usage is TRBJ2-1; 8 bases are shared with TRBD1. Germline CDR1 SGHTA, CDR2 FQGNSA. The CDR3 has 14 residues. With 5 bases clipped from V and 5 bases from J, the junction kept 5 bases outside the gene matches. CDR3 coding DNA: TGTGCCAGCAGCGTGGACAGGGTTGACAATGAGCAGTTCTTC. This gives the protein CASSVDRVDNEQFF.

In this sample, this clone turned up a few times. The CDR3 spells CASSLRERSNQPQHF. In nucleotides, the CDR3 is TGTGCCAGCAGTTTGCGGGAGAGAAGCAATCAGCCCCAGCATTTT. The chain carries TRBV28 and TRBJ1-5; no definite D call. Germline CDR1 MDHEN, CDR2 SYDVKM. Trimming cost V 3 bases and J 1 base, with 10 bases left between them. This CDR3 comprises 15 residues.

The CDR3 bases are TGTGCCAGCAGTTCAACAGGGACAGGGCGCGAACGCTACACCTTC. This codes for CASSSTGTGRERYTF. This chain links TRBV28 with TRBJ1-2; 9 positions match TRBD1. CDR3 length equals 15 residues. The germline V gene has CDR1 MDHEN and CDR2 SYDVKM. The junction had 12 bases not matched to a gene; V was cut back by 4 bases and J by 9 bases.

CDR3 residues: CASSLEVGYPRPQYF. CDR3 DNA: TGTGCCAGCAGCTTAGAGGTGGGCTATCCAAGGCCCCAGTACTTC. This chain joins TRBV7-2 and TRBJ2-5; the D is unclear. V was cut by 1 base and J by 9 bases, with 18 bases left in between. This CDR3 comprises 15 residues. Germline CDR1 is SGHTA and CDR2 is FQGNSA.

CDR3: CASGGLAGNEQFF. The DNA for the CDR3 is TGTGCCAGCGGCGGACTAGCGGGCAATGAGCAGTTCTTC. The chain recombines TRBV9 with TRBJ2-1; 11 bases are a match to TRBD2. V gave up 7 bases and J gave up 6 bases; unmatched junction bases: 3. The CDR3 has 13 residues. Germline loops: CDR1 SGDLS, CDR2 YYNGEE.

The chain is built from TRBV5-1 and TRBJ2-3; a possible D gene is TRBD2 (5 bases). V lost 5 bases and J lost 3, with 16 bases in between. This CDR3 contains 15 residues. CDR1 is SGHRS, CDR2 YFSETQ, per germline. CDR3: CASRVTVTGTDTQYF. DNA for the CDR3: TGCGCCAGCAGAGTTACGGTCACGGGGACAGATACGCAGTATTTT.

J is TRBJ1-6 and V is TRBV30; unclear D gene. Germline V lookup: CDR1 GTSNPN, CDR2 SVGIG (reference sequence). The germline V and J ends were trimmed by 1 base and 0 bases, with 10 bases remaining between them. CDR3 size: 16 residues. The CDR3, as DNA: TGTGCCTGGAGTGAAAAAAGTAGCTCCTATAATTCACCCCTCCACTTT. It yields the protein CAWSEKSSSYNSPLHF. The variable domain in full, with the rest retrieved from reference TRBV30 and TRBJ1-6, is SQTIHQWPATLVQPVGSPLSLECTVEGTSNPNLYWYRQAAGRGLQLLFYSVGIGQISSEVPQNLSASRPQDRQFILSSKKLLLSDSGFYLCAWSEKSSSYNSPLHFGNGTRLTVT.

This chain connects TRBV4-1 to TRBJ2-4; possibly TRBD1 for D (5 bases). V dropped 1 base and J dropped 2 bases, with 6 bases sitting between them. Per germline, CDR1 MGHRA and CDR2 YSYEKL. The CDR3 covers 14 residues. As DNA, the CDR3 is TGCGCCAGCAGCCAAGGGGGCACCAAAAACATTCAGTACTTC. Its translation: CASSQGGTKNIQYF.